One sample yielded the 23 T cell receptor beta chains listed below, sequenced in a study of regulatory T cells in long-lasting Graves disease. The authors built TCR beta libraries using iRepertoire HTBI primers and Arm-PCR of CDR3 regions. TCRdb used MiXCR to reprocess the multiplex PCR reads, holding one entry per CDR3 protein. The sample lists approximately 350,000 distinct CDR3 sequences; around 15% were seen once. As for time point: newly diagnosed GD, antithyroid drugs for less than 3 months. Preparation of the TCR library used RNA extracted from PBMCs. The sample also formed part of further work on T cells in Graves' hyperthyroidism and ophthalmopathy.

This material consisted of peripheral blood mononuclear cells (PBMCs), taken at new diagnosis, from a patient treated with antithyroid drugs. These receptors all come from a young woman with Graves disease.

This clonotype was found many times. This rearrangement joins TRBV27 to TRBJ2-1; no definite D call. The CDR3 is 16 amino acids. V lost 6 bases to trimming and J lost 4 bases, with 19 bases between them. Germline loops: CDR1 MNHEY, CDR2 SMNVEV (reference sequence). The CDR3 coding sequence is TGTGCCAGCAGCCAGGCTCGGAGAGTCTTTTACAATGAGCAGTTCTTC. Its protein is CASSQARRVFYNEQFF.

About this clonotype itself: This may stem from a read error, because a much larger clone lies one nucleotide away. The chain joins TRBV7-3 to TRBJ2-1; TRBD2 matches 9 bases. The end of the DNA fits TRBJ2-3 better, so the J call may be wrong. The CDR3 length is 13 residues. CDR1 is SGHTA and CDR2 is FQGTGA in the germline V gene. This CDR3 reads CTSSPQAGGAQYF. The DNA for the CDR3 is TGTACCAGCAGCCCCCAAGCGGGGGGTGCGCAGTATTTT.

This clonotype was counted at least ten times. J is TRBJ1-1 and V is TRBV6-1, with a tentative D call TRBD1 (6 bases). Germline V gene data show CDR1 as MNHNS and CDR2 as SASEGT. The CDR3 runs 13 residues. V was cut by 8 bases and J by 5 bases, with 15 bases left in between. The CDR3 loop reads CASRMGGQTEAFF. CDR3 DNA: TGTGCCAGCCGCATGGGGGGGCAAACTGAAGCTTTCTTT.

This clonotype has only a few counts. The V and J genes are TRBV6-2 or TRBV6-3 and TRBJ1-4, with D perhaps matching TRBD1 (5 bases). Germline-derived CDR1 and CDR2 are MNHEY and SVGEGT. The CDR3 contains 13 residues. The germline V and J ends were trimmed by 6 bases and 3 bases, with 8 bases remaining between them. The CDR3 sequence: CASSRDPNEKLFF. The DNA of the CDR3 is TGTGCCAGCAGCCGGGACCCTAATGAAAAACTGTTTTTT.

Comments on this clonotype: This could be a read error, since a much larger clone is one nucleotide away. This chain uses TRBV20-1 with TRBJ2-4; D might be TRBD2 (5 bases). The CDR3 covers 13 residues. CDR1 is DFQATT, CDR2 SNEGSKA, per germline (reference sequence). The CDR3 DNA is TGCAGTGCTAGAGGGGGTCCTTACAATGAGCGGTTCTTC. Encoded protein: CSARGGPYNERFF.

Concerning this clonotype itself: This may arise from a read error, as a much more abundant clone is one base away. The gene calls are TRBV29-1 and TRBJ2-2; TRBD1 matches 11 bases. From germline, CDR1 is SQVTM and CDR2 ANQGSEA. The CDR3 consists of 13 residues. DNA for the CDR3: TGCAGCGTTGGGACAGGGGGCACCGGGGGGCTGTTTTTT. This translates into CSVGTGGTGGLFF.

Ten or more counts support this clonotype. CDR3 in amino acids: CASSPPGQGLEKLFF. CDR3 nucleotide sequence: TGTGCCAGCAGCCCCCCGGGACAGGGGCTCGAAAAACTGTTTTTT. V gene TRBV3-1 combines with J gene TRBJ1-4, with TRBD1 matching over 10 bases. The CDR3 spans 15 residues. The trim removed 4 bases at V and 8 bases at J, leaving 7 bases unmatched. Germline V gene lookup returns CDR1 LGHDT and CDR2 YNNKEL (reference sequence).

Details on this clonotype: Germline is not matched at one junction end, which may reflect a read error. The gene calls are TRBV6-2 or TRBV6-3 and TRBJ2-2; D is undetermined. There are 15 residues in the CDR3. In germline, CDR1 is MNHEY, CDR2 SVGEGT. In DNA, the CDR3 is TGTACCAGCATCGGCGGTTCCCTTAACACCGGGGAGCTGTTTTTT. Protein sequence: CTSIGGSLNTGELFF.

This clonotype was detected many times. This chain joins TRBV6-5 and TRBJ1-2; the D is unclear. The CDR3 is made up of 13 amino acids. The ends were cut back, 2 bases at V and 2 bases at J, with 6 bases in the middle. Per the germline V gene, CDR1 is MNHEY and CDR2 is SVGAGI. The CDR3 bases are TGTGCCAGCAGTTACACGGCCAACTATGGCTACACCTTC. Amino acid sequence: CASSYTANYGYTF.

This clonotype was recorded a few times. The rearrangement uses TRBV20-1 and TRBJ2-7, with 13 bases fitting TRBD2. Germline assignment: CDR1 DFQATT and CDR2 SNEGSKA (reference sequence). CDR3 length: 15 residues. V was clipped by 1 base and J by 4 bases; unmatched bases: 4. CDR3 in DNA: TGCAGTGCTAGAGTACTAGCGGGAGGGATGTACGAGCAGTACTTC. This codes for CSARVLAGGMYEQYF.

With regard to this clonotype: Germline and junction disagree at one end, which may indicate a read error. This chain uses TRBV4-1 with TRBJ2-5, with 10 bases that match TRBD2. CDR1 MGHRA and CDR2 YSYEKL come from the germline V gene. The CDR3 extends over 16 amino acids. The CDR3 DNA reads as TGTGCCAGCAGCCAAGCGTCTAGCGGGGGACAAGAGACCCAGTACTTC. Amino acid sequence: CASSQASSGGQETQYF.

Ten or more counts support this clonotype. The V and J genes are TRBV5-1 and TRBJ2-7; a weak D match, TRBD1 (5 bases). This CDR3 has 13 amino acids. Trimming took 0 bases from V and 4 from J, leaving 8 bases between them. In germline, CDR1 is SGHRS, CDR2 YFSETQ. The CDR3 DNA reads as TGCGCCAGCAGCTTGGGACAGAAGTACGAGCAGTACTTC. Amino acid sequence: CASSLGQKYEQYF.

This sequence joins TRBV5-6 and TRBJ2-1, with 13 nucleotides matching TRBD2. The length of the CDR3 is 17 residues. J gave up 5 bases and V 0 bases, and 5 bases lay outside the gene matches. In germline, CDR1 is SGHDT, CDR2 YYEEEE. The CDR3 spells CASSLALGLAGNNEQFF. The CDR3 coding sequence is TGTGCCAGCAGCTTGGCTTTGGGACTAGCGGGAAACAATGAGCAGTTCTTC.

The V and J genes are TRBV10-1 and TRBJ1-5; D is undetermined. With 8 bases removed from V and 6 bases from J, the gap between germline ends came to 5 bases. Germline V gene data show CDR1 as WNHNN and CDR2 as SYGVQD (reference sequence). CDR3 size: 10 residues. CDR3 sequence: CASCCQPQHF. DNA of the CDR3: TGCGCCAGCTGTTGTCAGCCCCAGCATTTT.

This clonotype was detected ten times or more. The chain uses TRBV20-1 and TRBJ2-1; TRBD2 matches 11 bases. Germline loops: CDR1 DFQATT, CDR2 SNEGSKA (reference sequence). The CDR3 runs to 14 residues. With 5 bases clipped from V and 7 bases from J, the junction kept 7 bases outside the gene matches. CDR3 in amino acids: CSARLAGILNEQFF. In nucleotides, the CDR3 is TGCAGTGCTCGACTAGCGGGGATATTAAATGAGCAGTTCTTC.

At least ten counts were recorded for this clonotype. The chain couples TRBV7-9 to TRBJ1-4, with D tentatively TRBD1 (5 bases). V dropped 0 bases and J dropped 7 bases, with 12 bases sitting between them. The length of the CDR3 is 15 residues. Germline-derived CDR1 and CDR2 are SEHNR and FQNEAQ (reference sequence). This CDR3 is CASSLATEGREKLFF. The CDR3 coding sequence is TGTGCCAGCAGCTTAGCGACGGAGGGGCGTGAAAAACTGTTTTTT.

The CDR3 region is CASSGTGGWGRPGANVLTF. DNA of the CDR3: TGTGCCAGCAGTGGAACAGGGGGCTGGGGTCGCCCTGGGGCCAACGTCCTGACTTTC. The rearrangement uses TRBV6-1 and TRBJ2-6, with TRBD1 matching over 9 bases. The length of the CDR3 is 19 residues. J gave up 2 bases and V 4 bases, and 12 bases lay outside the gene matches. Germline V gives CDR1 MNHNS, CDR2 SASEGT.

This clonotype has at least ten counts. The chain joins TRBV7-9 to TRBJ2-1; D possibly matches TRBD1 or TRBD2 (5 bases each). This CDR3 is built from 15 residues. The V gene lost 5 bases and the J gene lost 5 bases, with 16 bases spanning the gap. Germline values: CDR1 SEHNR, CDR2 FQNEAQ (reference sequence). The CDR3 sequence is CASSPWDGLDNEQFF. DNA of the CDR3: TGTGCCAGCAGCCCTTGGGACGGGCTTGACAATGAGCAGTTCTTC. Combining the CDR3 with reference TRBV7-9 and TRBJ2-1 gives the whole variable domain DTGVSQNPRHKITKRGQNVTFRCDPISEHNRLYWYRQTLGQGPEFLTYFQNEAQLEKSRLLSDRFSAERPKGSFSTLEIQRTEQGDSAMYLCASSPWDGLDNEQFFGPGTRLTVL.

The CDR3 region is CSAGWGLIYNEQFF. The DNA for the CDR3 is TGCAGTGCAGGGTGGGGTCTGATTTACAATGAGCAGTTCTTC. This chain links TRBV20-1 with TRBJ2-1; unclear D gene. The CDR3 consists of 14 residues. V lost 6 bases, J lost 4 bases, and 16 bases lay in between. Germline V gene lookup returns CDR1 DFQATT and CDR2 SNEGSKA (reference sequence).

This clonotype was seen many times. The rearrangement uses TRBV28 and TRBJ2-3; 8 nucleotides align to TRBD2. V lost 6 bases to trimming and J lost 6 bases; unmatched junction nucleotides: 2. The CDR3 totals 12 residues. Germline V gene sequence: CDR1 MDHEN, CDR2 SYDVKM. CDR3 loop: CASSRLADTQYF. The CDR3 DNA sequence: TGTGCCAGCAGCCGACTAGCGGATACGCAGTATTTT.

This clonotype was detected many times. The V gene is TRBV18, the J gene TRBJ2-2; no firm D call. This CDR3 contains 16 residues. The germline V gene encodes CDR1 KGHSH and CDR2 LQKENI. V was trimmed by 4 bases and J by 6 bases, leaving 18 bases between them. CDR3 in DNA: TGTGCCAGCTCACGATCGCCCCCGCTTCTATCCGGGGAGCTGTTTTTT. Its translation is CASSRSPPLLSGELFF. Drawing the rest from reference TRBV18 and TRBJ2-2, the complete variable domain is NAGVMQNPRHLVRRRGQEARLRCSPMKGHSHVYWYRQLPEEGLKFMVYLQKENIIDESGMPKERFSAEFPKEGPSILRIQQVVRGDSAAYFCASSRSPPLLSGELFFGEGSRLTVL.

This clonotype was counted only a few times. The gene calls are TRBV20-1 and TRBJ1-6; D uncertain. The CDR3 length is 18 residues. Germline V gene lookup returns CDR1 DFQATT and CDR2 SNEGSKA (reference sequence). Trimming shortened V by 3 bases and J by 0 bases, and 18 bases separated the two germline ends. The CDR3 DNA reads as TGCAGTGCTAGTCTGACTCTGGACCCGAGCTCCTATAATTCACCCCTCCACTTT. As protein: CSASLTLDPSSYNSPLHF.

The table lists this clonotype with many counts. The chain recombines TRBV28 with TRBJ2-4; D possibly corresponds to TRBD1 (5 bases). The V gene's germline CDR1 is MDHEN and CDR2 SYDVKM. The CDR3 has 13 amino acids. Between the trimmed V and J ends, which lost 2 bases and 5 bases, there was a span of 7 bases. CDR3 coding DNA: TGTGCCAGCAGTTTAGGGGCTCAAAACATTCAGTACTTC. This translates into CASSLGAQNIQYF.